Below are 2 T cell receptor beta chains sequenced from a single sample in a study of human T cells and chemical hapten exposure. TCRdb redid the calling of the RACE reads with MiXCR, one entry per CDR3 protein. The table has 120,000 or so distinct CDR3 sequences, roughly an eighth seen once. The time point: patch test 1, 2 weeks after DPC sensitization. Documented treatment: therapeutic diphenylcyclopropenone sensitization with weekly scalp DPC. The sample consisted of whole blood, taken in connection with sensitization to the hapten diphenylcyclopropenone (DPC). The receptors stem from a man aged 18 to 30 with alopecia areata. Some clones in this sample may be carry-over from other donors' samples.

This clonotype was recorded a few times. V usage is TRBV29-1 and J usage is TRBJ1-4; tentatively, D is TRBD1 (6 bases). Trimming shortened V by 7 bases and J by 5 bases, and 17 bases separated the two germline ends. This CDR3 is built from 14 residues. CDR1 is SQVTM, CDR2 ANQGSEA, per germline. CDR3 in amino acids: CSGYDRTINEKLFF. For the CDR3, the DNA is TGCAGCGGATACGACAGGACGATAAATGAAAAACTGTTTTTT.

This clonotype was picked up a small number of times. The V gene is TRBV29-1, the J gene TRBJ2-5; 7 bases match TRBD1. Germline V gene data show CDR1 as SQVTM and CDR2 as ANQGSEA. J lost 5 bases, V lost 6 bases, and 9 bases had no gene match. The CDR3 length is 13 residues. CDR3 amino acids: CSVSTGVWETQYF. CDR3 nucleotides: TGCAGCGTATCTACAGGGGTGTGGGAGACCCAGTACTTC.